The next 13 T cell receptor beta chains were all read from a single sample in a study of PD-1 blockade in classical Hodgkin lymphoma. Profiling relied on immunoSEQ multiplex PCR, and the TCRdb table lists in-frame clones only, not all of them. The table has about 15,000 clones, roughly 86% seen once; the top ten hold about 4.8%. Autologous stem cell transplantation was followed by relapse in every patient, and brentuximab vedotin exposure varied. The source material was peripheral blood mononuclear cells (PBMCs), sampled at baseline. The source is a human donor with classical Hodgkin lymphoma.

This chain uses TRBV6-5 with TRBJ2-1; 9 bases align to TRBD1. CDR3 length equals 15 residues. V lost 6 bases and J lost 7; bases outside the gene matches: 10. CDR1 MNHEY and CDR2 SVGAGI come from the germline V gene. CDR3 nucleotide sequence: TGTGCCAGCAGGAAACAGGGGGCTTACCAAAATGAGCAGTTCTTC. This codes for CASRKQGAYQNEQFF.

The chain couples TRBV27 to TRBJ2-6, with 7 nucleotides matching TRBD1. After removal of 3 bases from V and 2 bases from J, the junction contained 4 bases not matched to a gene. The CDR3 covers 16 residues. Germline V gives CDR1 MNHEY, CDR2 SMNVEV (reference sequence). CDR3 in DNA: TGTGCCAGCAGTTTCCGCGACAGGGCTGGGGCCAACGTCCTGACTTTC. Encoded protein: CASSFRDRAGANVLTF.

This clone was recorded once. The chain recombines TRBV4-3 with TRBJ2-1; D remains ambiguous. The CDR3 runs to 14 residues. Trimming took off 4 bases at V and 7 bases at J, with 14 bases between the two ends. The germline V gene has CDR1 LGHNA and CDR2 YSLEER. The CDR3 sequence is CASSLLLSGNEQFF. In DNA form, the CDR3 reads TGCGCCAGCAGCCTCTTACTTAGTGGTAATGAGCAGTTCTTC.

This clone was seen a handful of times. The rearrangement links TRBV6-4 to TRBJ2-2; D gene uncertain. V was cut by 6 bases and J by 7 bases, with 9 bases left in between. The CDR3 totals 12 residues. CDR1 MRHNA and CDR2 SNTAGT come from the germline V gene. This chain's CDR3 is CASSLLGGELFF. The DNA for the CDR3 is TGTGCCAGCAGCCTTTTGGGCGGGGAGCTGTTTTTT.

The chain uses TRBV30 and TRBJ2-3; D may be TRBD1 (5 bases). V was clipped by 5 bases and J by 4 bases, with 16 bases between them. CDR3 size: 14 residues. The germline CDR1 and CDR2 sequences are GTSNPN and SVGIG (reference sequence). CDR3 sequence (DNA): TGTGCCTGGGAGTTCAGGGTTCGGGCAGATACGCAGTATTTT. Translated, it gives CAWEFRVRADTQYF.

The chain links TRBV29-1 to TRBJ2-7; 8 bases map to TRBD1. CDR3 size: 13 residues. Germline trimming cut 1 base from V and 4 bases from J; bases unmatched to any gene: 3. Germline V gives CDR1 SQVTM, CDR2 ANQGSEA. CDR3 sequence reads: CSVEGRTGYEQYF. The CDR3 DNA sequence: TGCAGCGTTGAAGGTAGGACAGGGTACGAGCAGTACTTC.

J is TRBJ1-2 and V is TRBV19; D is unresolved. V dropped 0 bases and J dropped 4 bases, with 15 bases sitting between them. The germline gives CDR1 LNHDA, CDR2 SQIVND (reference sequence). There are 16 residues in the CDR3. The DNA for the CDR3 is TGTGCCAGTAGTATAGATCTCATGGAGGGAGGCTATGGCTACACCTTC. Protein: CASSIDLMEGGYGYTF. The full variable domain, with the rest looked up from reference TRBV19 and TRBJ1-2, is DGGITQSPKYLFRKEGQNVTLSCEQNLNHDAMYWYRQDPGQGLRLIYYSQIVNDFQKGDIAEGYSVSREKKESFPLTVTSAQKNPTAFYLCASSIDLMEGGYGYTFGSGTRLTVV.

This clone appeared a single time. This sequence joins TRBV6-6 and TRBJ1-1, with D perhaps matching TRBD1 (5 bases). The CDR3 is made up of 13 amino acids. Germline CDR1 MNHNY, CDR2 SVGAGI (reference sequence). The V end lost 8 bases, the J end lost 1 base, and 11 bases lay between the germline ends. CDR3 sequence: CASRNTGNTEAFF. The CDR3 DNA follows: TGTGCCAGCCGAAATACAGGGAACACTGAAGCTTTCTTT.

The chain recombines TRBV7-9 with TRBJ2-1, with TRBD2 identical over 7 bases. V was clipped by 5 bases and J by 10 bases; unmatched bases: 11. This CDR3 spans 14 amino acids. CDR1 is SEHNR, CDR2 FQNEAQ, per germline (reference sequence). CDR3: CASSQTREQKEQFF. DNA for the CDR3: TGTGCCAGCAGCCAAACGCGGGAGCAAAAGGAGCAGTTCTTC. Using reference TRBV7-9 and TRBJ2-1 for the parts outside the CDR3, the full variable domain is DTGVSQNPRHKITKRGQNVTFRCDPISEHNRLYWYRQTLGQGPEFLTYFQNEAQLEKSRLLSDRFSAERPKGSFSTLEIQRTEQGDSAMYLCASSQTREQKEQFFGPGTRLTVL.

V is TRBV28 and J is TRBJ2-2; TRBD1 matches 8 bases. Germline trimming cut 7 bases from V and 1 base from J; bases unmatched to any gene: 5. The CDR3 length is 15 residues. Germline V gene lookup returns CDR1 MDHEN and CDR2 SYDVKM. CDR3 DNA sequence: TGTGCCAGCAAATGGGGGACAGGGAACACCGGGGAGCTGTTTTTT. Residues: CASKWGTGNTGELFF.

V and J are TRBV9 and TRBJ2-2, with D possibly being TRBD2 (5 bases). The CDR3 length is 15 residues. The V gene's germline CDR1 is SGDLS and CDR2 YYNGEE. V was shortened by 2 bases and J by 3 bases, with 11 bases between the two germline ends. The CDR3, as DNA: TGTGCCAGCAGCGTCGCCTCGAGGGACACCGGGGAGCTGTTTTTT. Amino acids: CASSVASRDTGELFF.

The chain joins TRBV6-6 to TRBJ1-2, with 10 nucleotides matching TRBD1. CDR3 length: 15 residues. Per the germline V gene, CDR1 is MNHNY and CDR2 is SVGAGI (reference sequence). V was clipped by 5 bases and J by 5 bases; unmatched bases: 8. In DNA, the CDR3 is TGTGCCAGCAGTCAACCGGGACAGGGGACGTATGGCTACACCTTC. Translation: CASSQPGQGTYGYTF.

The V and J genes are TRBV5-1 and TRBJ2-5; 14 bases line up with TRBD2. This CDR3 is built from 15 residues. From germline, CDR1 is SGHRS and CDR2 YFSETQ. V was pared by 4 bases and J by 4 bases, with 3 bases of the junction left unmatched. CDR3 residues: CASSRTSGRLETQYF. In nucleotides, the CDR3 is TGCGCCAGCAGCCGGACTAGCGGGAGGTTAGAGACCCAGTACTTC.